This TCR beta chain was found in a study of blood T cell repertoires in COVID-19. Study as a whole: Donors in the United States, Italy and Spain gave samples during acute or convalescent COVID-19. T cells, B-cell-depleted T cells, or PBMCs provided the cDNA or gDNA that served as material.

J lost 1 base, V lost 5 bases, and 7 bases had no gene match. The CDR3 has 15 residues. Germline V CDR1 and CDR2: MNHEY, SMNVEV (reference sequence). Authors' methods: Reference gene primer amplification gave estimated nucleated cell counts. The table came from immunoSEQ multiplex PCR; TCRdb's copy has only in-frame clones and leaves some out. V, J and clone size derive from that table, while D and trimming were established from the DNA sequence. The sample yields 80,000 to 100,000 clones, 90% seen once. The TCR comes from a man aged 60 to 75 with acute or convalescent COVID-19. This chain uses TRBV27 with TRBJ1-2; TRBD1 matches 7 bases. The sequenced material came from peripheral blood. The DNA of the CDR3 is TGTGCCAGCAGTCATAGGGACAGCCTTAACTATGGCTACACCTTC. As protein: CASSHRDSLNYGYTF.